These T cell receptor beta chains were read from a single sample in a study of immune cell composition in non-small cell lung cancer. Some clones are missing from TCRdb's copy, which holds only in-frame ones; the method was immunoSEQ multiplex PCR. The sample yields more than 15,000 clones, 77% seen once. This same sample was also taken into another study, of CD4 T cells in lung cancer.

Material: non-adjacent lung tissue. The source of these receptors is a human donor with non-small cell lung cancer. Both conserved end residues are part of each CDR3. D genes are given only for firm matches. The size of a clone is reported for some rows only, either as once, few or many, or as a class for expanded clones.

d_call	v_call	j_call	clone_size	cdr3_nt	cdr3_aa
TRBD1	TRBV28	TRBJ1-2	-	TGTGCCAGCAGGAAACAGGGGGCTGATGGCTACACCTTC	CASRKQGADGYTF
-	TRBV14	TRBJ2-2	-	TGTGCCAGCAGCCGTTTGACGGTGACGAACACCGGGGAGCTGTTTTTT	CASSRLTVTNTGELFF
-	TRBV6-1	TRBJ1-4	-	TGTGCCAGCAGTGAAGACCATGAAAAACTGTTTTTT	CASSEDHEKLFF
-	TRBV14	TRBJ1-3	-	TGTGCCAGCAGCCACATCCGACAGTTCTCTGGAAACACCATATATTTT	CASSHIRQFSGNTIYF
-	TRBV7-8	TRBJ2-7	once	TGTGCCAGCAGCACAGAAGTAGGGGACGAGCAGTACTTC	CASSTEVGDEQYF
-	TRBV19	TRBJ1-1	-	TGTGCCAGTAGCGCCCCAATCAACACTGAAGCTTTCTTT	CASSAPINTEAFF
-	TRBV27	TRBJ1-1	-	TGTGCCAGCAGTTCACCCAACAGGGTGAACACTGAAGCTTTCTTT	CASSSPNRVNTEAFF
-	TRBV5-5	TRBJ1-1	-	TGTGCCAGCAGCTTAGGACTGAGAAACACTGAAGCTTTCTTT	CASSLGLRNTEAFF
-	TRBV6-1	TRBJ1-4	-	TGTGCCAGCATGAGACAGGCAACTAATGAAAAACTGTTTTTT	CASMRQATNEKLFF
-	TRBV7-6	TRBJ2-7	-	TGTGCCAGCAGCCCCGGGGACACCCCGCACTTC	CASSPGDTPHF
-	TRBV5-1	TRBJ2-6	-	TGCGCCAGCAGCTTGGTGGGGACACTATCTGGGGCCAACGTCCTGACTTTC	CASSLVGTLSGANVLTF
TRBD1	TRBV6-4	TRBJ1-2	-	TGTGCCAGCAGAACAGGGGATAGAGGTGGCTACACCTTC	CASRTGDRGGYTF
TRBD2	TRBV2	TRBJ2-3	-	TGTGCCAGCAGTGATATCCGGGCTAGCGGGGGCACAGATACGCAGTATTTT	CASSDIRASGGTDTQYF
TRBD2	TRBV10-3	TRBJ2-7	-	TGTGCCATCAGTGAGTATGGGGGGGACTACACCTACGAGCAGTACTTC	CAISEYGGDYTYEQYF
-	TRBV6-1	TRBJ1-5	-	TGTGCCAGCAGCAACAGTCACAATCAGCCCCAGCATTTT	CASSNSHNQPQHF
TRBD2	TRBV4-3	TRBJ2-2	-	TGCGCCAGCAGCCGGGAGGTAGCGGGGGGGTCGGGAAGGGCCGGGGAGCTGTTTTTT	CASSREVAGGSGRAGELFF
TRBD2	TRBV4-1	TRBJ2-3	-	TGCGCCAGCAGGCCCGGGACTAGCGGGGGGACAGATACGCAGTATTTT	CASRPGTSGGTDTQYF
-	TRBV5-4	TRBJ1-6	few	TGTGCCAGCAGCTTGGATTTCCTGGGAAATTCACCCCTCCACTTT	CASSLDFLGNSPLHF
-	TRBV11-3	TRBJ1-1	few	TGTGCCAGCAGCATCGATTCGACAGACATGAACACTGAAGCTTTCTTT	CASSIDSTDMNTEAFF
-	TRBV6-5	TRBJ1-1	-	TGTGCCAGCAGTTACTTTAATATGGAGACTGAAGCTTTCTTT	CASSYFNMETEAFF
-	TRBV25-1	TRBJ2-2	-	TGTGCCAGCAGCCGCGGGGGCGCAGGGACCGGGGAGCTGTTTTTT	CASSRGGAGTGELFF
TRBD2	TRBV7-8	TRBJ2-1	-	TGTGCCAGCAGCGTACCCATCCGGGCTAGCGGTCCGGTTCGGCAGTTCTTC	CASSVPIRASGPVRQFF
-	TRBV6-1	TRBJ1-2	-	TGTGCCAGCAGTTTAGACCCCCAGAATAATGGCTACACCTTC	CASSLDPQNNGYTF
-	TRBV11-1	TRBJ1-5	few	TGTGCCAGCAGCAAAACAGAGGGTGGCAATCAGCCCCAGCATTTT	CASSKTEGGNQPQHF
TRBD2	TRBV9	TRBJ2-1	-	TGTGCCAGCAGCGTAGCCGGGGGACTACGAAACAATGAGCAGTTCTTC	CASSVAGGLRNNEQFF
TRBD1	TRBV10-2	TRBJ2-7	few	TGCGCCAGCAGATCTAACACCGGGACAGGCTTCTCCGAGCAGTACTTC	CASRSNTGTGFSEQYF
-	TRBV18	TRBJ1-1	few	TGTGCCAGCTCACCACCGGGAGGTGGACGAATGAACACTGAAGCTTTCTTT	CASSPPGGGRMNTEAFF
-	TRBV19	TRBJ2-3	-	TGTGCCAGTAGTGGAAAACAATGGAATACGCAGTATTTT	CASSGKQWNTQYF
TRBD1	TRBV4-1	TRBJ1-5	-	TGCGCCAGCAGCCCGGGGACAGGGGTTCAGCCCCAGCATTTT	CASSPGTGVQPQHF
-	TRBV4-1	TRBJ1-3	few	TGCGCCAGCAGCCAAGGGGTGGACCTCTCTGGAAACACCATATATTTT	CASSQGVDLSGNTIYF
TRBD1	TRBV27	TRBJ2-5	once	TGTGCCAGCAGTTTACGGGGACAGTACCTACTGGGCCAAGAGACCCAGTACTTC	CASSLRGQYLLGQETQYF
-	TRBV21-1	TRBJ2-5	-	TGTGCCAGCAGCAGAAACCGGGACAGCCAAGAGACCCAGTACTTC	CASSRNRDSQETQYF
-	TRBV2	TRBJ1-6	few	TGTGCCAGCAGGCTCCAGTATAATTCACCCCTCCACTTT	CASRLQYNSPLHF
-	TRBV28	TRBJ2-5	-	TGTGCCAGCAGTTCGGGGACCGTCTACTTTGGGGAGACCCAGTACTTC	CASSSGTVYFGETQYF
-	TRBV28	TRBJ1-2	-	TGTGCCAGCAGCGGGGGACTAGGTAGTGGCTACACCTTC	CASSGGLGSGYTF
-	TRBV20-1	TRBJ2-1	-	TGCAGTGCTAGATTCCGCGGTGAGCAGTTCTTC	CSARFRGEQFF
TRBD1	TRBV30	TRBJ1-2	-	TGTGCCGGAATGGGGGACAGGGAACACTATGGCTACACCTTC	CAGMGDREHYGYTF
-	TRBV11-3	TRBJ2-2	-	TGTGCCAGCAGCTTTTACAGGGGAGGGTCCGGGGAGCTGTTTTTT	CASSFYRGGSGELFF
-	TRBV7-3	TRBJ1-5	-	TGTGCCAGCAGCCCCACGGGCGGAGATCAGCCCCAGCATTTT	CASSPTGGDQPQHF
-	TRBV2	TRBJ1-1	few	TGTGCCAGCATCAGGTTAAACACTGAAGCTTTCTTT	CASIRLNTEAFF
-	TRBV7-2	TRBJ1-5	few	TGTGCCAGCAGCCCCGTTCCGGACGTCGGTTATCAGCCCCAGCATTTT	CASSPVPDVGYQPQHF
-	TRBV5-8	TRBJ1-5	-	TGTGCCAGCAGCTTGTTCCGGGACTATAGCAATCAGCCCCAGCATTTT	CASSLFRDYSNQPQHF
-	TRBV27	TRBJ2-5	-	TGTGCCAGCAGTTCCGCTAGGGGGGATGGGACCCAGTACTTC	CASSSARGDGTQYF
TRBD1	TRBV11-3	TRBJ2-7	-	TGTGCCAGCAGCTTAAAAGGACAGGGTTACGAGCAGTACTTC	CASSLKGQGYEQYF
TRBD1	TRBV7-2	TRBJ1-5	few	TGTGCCAGCAGCGGAGGGGGGACAGGGGAGGCTCAGCCCCAGCATTTT	CASSGGGTGEAQPQHF
-	TRBV29-1	TRBJ1-2	-	TGCAGCGTTGAAATCCGGGTTTGGGGCGGCTACACCTTC	CSVEIRVWGGYTF
TRBD2	TRBV7-9	TRBJ2-2	-	TGTGCCAGCAGCGGGGGACTAGCGGGGTACACCGGGGAGCTGTTTTTT	CASSGGLAGYTGELFF
-	TRBV19	TRBJ1-2	-	TGTGCCAGTAGTAAATTTGGGGGCGTCGGCTATGGCTACACCTTC	CASSKFGGVGYGYTF
TRBD2	TRBV5-1	TRBJ2-7	-	TGCGCCAGCAGCCTCGGGACTAGCGGGAGGGCCGGCAAGCAGTACTTC	CASSLGTSGRAGKQYF
-	TRBV21-1	TRBJ1-2	-	TGTGCCAGCAGCAAACGATGCGACTGTGCGACAGGGGCAAACTATGGCTACACCTTC	CASSKRCDCATGANYGYTF
-	TRBV7-8	TRBJ2-1	-	TGTGCCAGCAGCTTAGCCCGGACCCGGGTATTGAATGAGCAGTTCTTC	CASSLARTRVLNEQFF
TRBD1	TRBV5-1	TRBJ1-4	-	TGCGCCAGCAGCTGGGGCCAGGGGGCGGATGAAAAACTGTTTTTT	CASSWGQGADEKLFF
TRBD1	TRBV6-5	TRBJ1-2	-	TGTGCCAGCACGTCGACAGGGGGCCCCTATGGCTACACCTTC	CASTSTGGPYGYTF
-	TRBV6-5	TRBJ1-6	-	TGTGCCAGCAGGCTAGGGGGTAATTCACCCCTCCACTTT	CASRLGGNSPLHF